These T cell receptor beta chains were read from a single sample in a study of siplizumab effects on memory and regulatory T cells. Generated by immunoSEQ multiplex PCR, the TCRdb table keeps only in-frame clones and is missing some. The data contain over 45,000 clones, around 98% of them seen just once; the ten biggest clones take up 1.1%. The specimen sequenced was naive CD8+ T cells sorted from blood. These receptors were collected from a human donor in good health. Both conserved end residues are part of each CDR3. The order of the fields is J gene, V gene, clone size, D gene, CDR3 protein, CDR3 DNA. D genes are given only for firm matches. Clone size is given for some rows only: seen once, a few or many times, or a class if the clone is expanded.

J: TRBJ2-1
V: TRBV6-5
size: -
D: -
CDR3: CASSYGAGYNEQFF
DNA: TGTGCCAGCAGTTACGGGGCGGGTTACAATGAGCAGTTCTTC

J: TRBJ2-7
V: TRBV6-1
size: -
D: TRBD2
CDR3: CASSLERGDYEQYF
DNA: TGTGCCAGCAGCCTAGAGCGGGGGGACTACGAGCAGTACTTC

J: TRBJ2-1
V: TRBV2
size: -
D: TRBD2
CDR3: CASSSNAGTSSYNEQFF
DNA: TGTGCCAGCAGTTCGAACGCCGGGACTAGCTCCTACAATGAGCAGTTCTTC

J: TRBJ2-1
V: TRBV7-6
size: -
D: TRBD2
CDR3: CASSFPLLAGGRNEQFF
DNA: TGTGCCAGCAGCTTCCCTCTACTAGCGGGAGGTCGGAATGAGCAGTTCTTC

J: TRBJ1-2
V: TRBV6-1
size: -
D: -
CDR3: CASLPGEAYGYTF
DNA: TGTGCCAGCCTTCCTGGGGAGGCCTATGGCTACACCTTC

J: TRBJ2-7
V: TRBV6-5
size: -
D: -
CDR3: CASRGGYEQYF
DNA: TGTGCCAGCAGGGGTGGCTACGAGCAGTACTTC

J: TRBJ1-1
V: TRBV27
size: -
D: -
CDR3: CASSLRGLNTEAFF
DNA: TGTGCCAGCAGTTTAAGAGGGCTAAACACTGAAGCTTTCTTT

J: TRBJ2-7
V: TRBV5-3
size: once
D: -
CDR3: CARPPVLVLRQPPYEQYF
DNA: TGTGCCAGACCTCCCGTTTTGGTACTCCGACAGCCGCCCTACGAGCAGTACTTC

J: TRBJ2-3
V: TRBV19
size: -
D: TRBD2
CDR3: CASKAVAGGVADTQYF
DNA: TGTGCCTCCAAAGCGGTAGCGGGAGGGGTGGCAGATACGCAGTATTTT

J: TRBJ2-7
V: TRBV27
size: -
D: -
CDR3: CASSLYGSYEQYF
DNA: TGTGCCAGCAGTTTATACGGATCCTACGAGCAGTACTTC

J: TRBJ2-3
V: TRBV7-9
size: -
D: TRBD2
CDR3: CASSFPRTGGTMDTQYF
DNA: TGTGCCAGCAGCTTTCCGCGGACGGGAGGGACGATGGATACGCAGTATTTT

J: TRBJ1-3
V: TRBV5-8
size: once
D: TRBD1
CDR3: CASSTVVGQGNLRSNTIYF
DNA: TGTGCCAGCAGCACGGTTGTGGGACAGGGAAATTTACGGAGCAACACCATATATTTT

J: TRBJ2-5
V: TRBV5-1
size: -
D: TRBD2
CDR3: CASSYLAGRPSGRSPGETQYF
DNA: TGCGCCAGCAGCTACCTGGCAGGGCGCCCTAGCGGGAGGTCCCCGGGAGAGACCCAGTACTTC

J: TRBJ2-7
V: TRBV7-9
size: -
D: TRBD2
CDR3: CASSFSSGSYEQYF
DNA: TGTGCCAGCAGCTTCTCTAGCGGGAGCTACGAGCAGTACTTC

J: TRBJ2-7
V: TRBV6-6
size: -
D: -
CDR3: CASSYRMDYEQYF
DNA: TGTGCCAGCAGTTACAGGATGGACTACGAGCAGTACTTC

J: TRBJ1-2
V: TRBV6-1
size: -
D: -
CDR3: CASSVGTADYGYTF
DNA: TGTGCCAGCAGTGTGGGGACGGCTGATTATGGCTACACCTTC

J: TRBJ1-2
V: TRBV27
size: -
D: TRBD1
CDR3: CASSKQGVLNYGYTF
DNA: TGTGCCAGCAGTAAACAGGGGGTACTGAACTATGGCTACACCTTC

J: TRBJ2-7
V: TRBV11-3
size: -
D: TRBD1
CDR3: CASSLFFGRGQLSSYEQYF
DNA: TGTGCCAGCAGCTTATTTTTCGGTCGGGGACAGCTTAGCTCCTACGAGCAGTACTTC

J: TRBJ1-1
V: TRBV19
size: -
D: TRBD1
CDR3: CASSHGTVNTEAFF
DNA: TGTGCCAGTAGTCACGGGACAGTGAACACTGAAGCTTTCTTT

J: TRBJ1-1
V: TRBV7-9
size: -
D: -
CDR3: CASSAGQLNTEAFF
DNA: TGTGCCAGCAGCGCAGGACAGCTGAACACTGAAGCTTTCTTT

J: TRBJ2-7
V: TRBV28
size: -
D: -
CDR3: CASSDRSYEQYF
DNA: TGTGCCAGCAGTGACAGGTCCTACGAGCAGTACTTC

J: TRBJ2-5
V: TRBV28
size: -
D: -
CDR3: CASSLREQETQYF
DNA: TGTGCCAGCAGTTTGAGGGAACAAGAGACCCAGTACTTC

J: TRBJ1-1
V: TRBV28
size: -
D: TRBD1
CDR3: CASSRQGVENTEAFF
DNA: TGTGCCAGCAGCCGACAGGGGGTCGAAAACACTGAAGCTTTCTTT

J: TRBJ2-1
V: TRBV2
size: -
D: -
CDR3: CASIRTSHTYNEQFF
DNA: TGTGCCAGCATTAGGACATCCCACACCTACAATGAGCAGTTCTTC

J: TRBJ2-5
V: TRBV29-1
size: -
D: -
CDR3: CSVAGMETQYF
DNA: TGCAGCGTTGCAGGGATGGAGACCCAGTACTTC

J: TRBJ2-7
V: TRBV28
size: -
D: TRBD1
CDR3: CASRLGQGINEQYF
DNA: TGTGCCAGCAGGTTGGGACAGGGGATCAACGAGCAGTACTTC

J: TRBJ1-6
V: TRBV27
size: -
D: TRBD1
CDR3: CASSLSAWDSYNSPLHF
DNA: TGTGCCAGCAGTTTATCGGCGTGGGACAGCTATAATTCACCCCTCCACTTT

J: TRBJ2-7
V: TRBV11-2
size: -
D: -
CDR3: CASSLGQGPAYEQYF
DNA: TGTGCCAGCAGCTTAGGGCAGGGGCCTGCCTACGAGCAGTACTTC

J: TRBJ2-7
V: TRBV7-9
size: -
D: -
CDR3: CASSTSNAPWVQYF
DNA: TGTGCCAGCAGCACCTCGAACGCACCGTGGGTGCAGTACTTC

J: TRBJ1-6
V: TRBV7-2
size: once
D: -
CDR3: CASSLRRTNSPLHF
DNA: TGTGCCAGCAGCTTAAGGCGTACTAATTCACCCCTCCACTTT

J: TRBJ2-3
V: TRBV5-6
size: -
D: -
CDR3: CASSLGVEDADTQYF
DNA: TGTGCCAGCAGCTTGGGGGTCGAAGATGCAGATACGCAGTATTTT

J: TRBJ2-1
V: TRBV9
size: -
D: -
CDR3: CASSVVWEISLFF
DNA: TGTGCCAGCAGCGTAGTCTGGGAGATCTCTCTGTTCTTC

J: TRBJ2-3
V: TRBV30
size: -
D: -
CDR3: CAWNSEDTQYF
DNA: TGTGCCTGGAACAGCGAAGATACGCAGTATTTT

J: TRBJ2-7
V: TRBV10-2
size: -
D: -
CDR3: CASIGDEHYEQYF
DNA: TGCGCCAGCATTGGAGATGAGCACTACGAGCAGTACTTC

J: TRBJ2-2
V: TRBV11-3
size: -
D: -
CDR3: CASSLARDGTGELFF
DNA: TGTGCCAGCAGCTTAGCCAGGGATGGTACCGGGGAGCTGTTTTTT

J: TRBJ2-7
V: TRBV7-8
size: once
D: TRBD2
CDR3: CASSVSGKVDEQYF
DNA: TGTGCCAGCAGCGTGAGCGGGAAGGTTGACGAGCAGTACTTC

J: TRBJ2-1
V: TRBV11-1
size: once
D: -
CDR3: CASSHRGIGSSYNEQFF
DNA: TGTGCCAGCAGCCACCGGGGTATAGGGAGCTCCTACAATGAGCAGTTCTTC

J: TRBJ1-1
V: TRBV9
size: -
D: -
CDR3: CASSPRNRPLTEAFF
DNA: TGTGCCAGCAGCCCCAGGAACAGGCCACTCACTGAAGCTTTCTTT

J: TRBJ1-1
V: TRBV5-5
size: -
D: -
CDR3: CASSLVGAVEAFF
DNA: TGTGCCAGCAGCTTGGTGGGGGCAGTTGAAGCTTTCTTT

J: TRBJ2-3
V: TRBV7-8
size: -
D: -
CDR3: CASIGGSADTQYF
DNA: TGTGCCAGCATCGGGGGTAGCGCAGATACGCAGTATTTT

J: TRBJ1-1
V: TRBV4-3
size: once
D: -
CDR3: CASSQVKGYTEAFF
DNA: TGCGCCAGCAGCCAAGTGAAGGGGTACACTGAAGCTTTCTTT

J: TRBJ2-7
V: TRBV5-1
size: -
D: TRBD2
CDR3: CASSPLWLVAGPQEQYF
DNA: TGCGCCAGCAGCCCCCTTTGGTTAGTAGCGGGACCGCAAGAGCAGTACTTC

J: TRBJ2-1
V: TRBV7-2
size: -
D: -
CDR3: CASSLARLDEQFF
DNA: TGTGCCAGCAGCTTAGCGCGGTTGGACGAGCAGTTCTTC

J: TRBJ2-7
V: TRBV6-5
size: -
D: TRBD1
CDR3: CASSVRTGYNEQYF
DNA: TGTGCCAGCAGTGTCCGGACAGGGTACAACGAGCAGTACTTC

J: TRBJ2-7
V: TRBV4-1
size: -
D: TRBD2
CDR3: CASSLGSGGVYEQYF
DNA: TGCGCCAGCAGCCTAGGGTCGGGGGGAGTCTACGAGCAGTACTTC

J: TRBJ2-7
V: TRBV4-1
size: -
D: -
CDR3: CASSQANNGPSYEQYF
DNA: TGCGCCAGCAGCCAAGCAAACAACGGCCCCTCCTACGAGCAGTACTTC

J: TRBJ1-2
V: TRBV4-1
size: -
D: -
CDR3: CASSQAGRTRDYGYTF
DNA: TGCGCCAGCAGCCAAGCGGGACGGACGCGGGACTATGGCTACACCTTC

J: TRBJ2-7
V: TRBV28
size: -
D: TRBD2
CDR3: CASSPRAGGAYEQYF
DNA: TGTGCCAGCAGTCCCCGAGCGGGGGGGGCCTACGAGCAGTACTTC

J: TRBJ2-1
V: TRBV2
size: -
D: -
CDR3: CASSEGLGNEQFF
DNA: TGTGCCAGCAGTGAAGGACTAGGAAATGAGCAGTTCTTC

J: TRBJ2-1
V: TRBV9
size: -
D: TRBD1
CDR3: CASSVGTGGRGEQFF
DNA: TGTGCCAGCAGCGTAGGGACAGGGGGAAGGGGTGAGCAGTTCTTC

J: TRBJ2-7
V: TRBV5-1
size: -
D: TRBD1
CDR3: CASSPHSGTGSYEQYF
DNA: TGCGCCAGCAGCCCCCACTCCGGGACAGGGAGCTACGAGCAGTACTTC

J: TRBJ2-1
V: TRBV28
size: -
D: TRBD2
CDR3: CASRMGLADSYNEQFF
DNA: TGTGCCAGCAGAATGGGACTAGCGGACTCCTACAATGAGCAGTTCTTC

J: TRBJ2-3
V: TRBV6-4
size: -
D: TRBD2
CDR3: CASSPSSGSWLDTQYF
DNA: TGTGCCAGCAGTCCCTCTAGCGGGAGTTGGTTAGATACGCAGTATTTT

J: TRBJ1-1
V: TRBV2
size: -
D: TRBD1
CDR3: CASTMTGAGVAFF
DNA: TGTGCCAGCACCATGACAGGGGCGGGTGTGGCTTTCTTT

J: TRBJ2-5
V: TRBV2
size: -
D: TRBD1
CDR3: CASSDLTGQETQYF
DNA: TGTGCCAGCAGTGATTTGACAGGGCAAGAGACCCAGTACTTC